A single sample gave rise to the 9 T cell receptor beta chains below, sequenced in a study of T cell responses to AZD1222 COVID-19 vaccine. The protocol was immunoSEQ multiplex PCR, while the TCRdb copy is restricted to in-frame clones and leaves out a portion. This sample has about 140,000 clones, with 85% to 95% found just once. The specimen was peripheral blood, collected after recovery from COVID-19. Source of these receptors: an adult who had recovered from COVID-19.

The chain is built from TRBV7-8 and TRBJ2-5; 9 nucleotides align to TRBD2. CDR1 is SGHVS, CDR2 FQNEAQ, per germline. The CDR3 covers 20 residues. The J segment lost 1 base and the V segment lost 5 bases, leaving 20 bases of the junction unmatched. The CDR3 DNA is TGTGCCAGCAGCCTCCCCCGAGGGGCGGGAGGGCGATGGGGCCAAGAGACCCAGTACTTC. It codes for CASSLPRGAGGRWGQETQYF.

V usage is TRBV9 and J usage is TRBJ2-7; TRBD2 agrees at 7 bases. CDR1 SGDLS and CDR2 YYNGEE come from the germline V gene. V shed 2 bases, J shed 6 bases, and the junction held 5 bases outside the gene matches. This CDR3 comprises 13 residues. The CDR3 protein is CASSVQWGGEQYF. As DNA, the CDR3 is TGTGCCAGCAGCGTCCAATGGGGGGGCGAGCAGTACTTC.

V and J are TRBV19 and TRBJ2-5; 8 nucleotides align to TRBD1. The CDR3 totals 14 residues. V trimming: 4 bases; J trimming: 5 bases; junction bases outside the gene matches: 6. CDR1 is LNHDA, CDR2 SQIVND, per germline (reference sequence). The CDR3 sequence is CASSTSTGVETQYF. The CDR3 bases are TGTGCCAGTAGTACCTCGACAGGGGTGGAGACCCAGTACTTC.

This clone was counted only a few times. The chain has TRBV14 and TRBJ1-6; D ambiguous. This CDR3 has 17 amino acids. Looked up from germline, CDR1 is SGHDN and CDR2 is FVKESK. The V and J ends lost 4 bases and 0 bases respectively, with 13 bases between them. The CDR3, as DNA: TGTGCCAGCAGCCCCCATCCCCGGAGCTCCTATAATTCACCCCTCCACTTT. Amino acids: CASSPHPRSSYNSPLHF.

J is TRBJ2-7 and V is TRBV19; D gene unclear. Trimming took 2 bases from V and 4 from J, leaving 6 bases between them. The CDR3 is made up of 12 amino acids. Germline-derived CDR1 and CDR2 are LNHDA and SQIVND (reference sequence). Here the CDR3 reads CASSILGYEQYF. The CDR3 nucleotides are TGTGCCAGTAGTATATTGGGGTACGAGCAGTACTTC.

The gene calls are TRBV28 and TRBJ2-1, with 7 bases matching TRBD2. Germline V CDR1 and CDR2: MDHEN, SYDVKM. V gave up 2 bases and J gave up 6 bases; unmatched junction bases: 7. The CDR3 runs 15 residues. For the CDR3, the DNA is TGTGCCAGCAGTTTACCGGGACTAACCGTCAATGAGCAGTTCTTC. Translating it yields CASSLPGLTVNEQFF.

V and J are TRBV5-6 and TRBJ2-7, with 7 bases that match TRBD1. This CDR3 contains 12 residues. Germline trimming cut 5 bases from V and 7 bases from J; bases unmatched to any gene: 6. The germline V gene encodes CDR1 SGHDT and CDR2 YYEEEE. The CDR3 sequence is CASSLQGVEQYF. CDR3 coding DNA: TGTGCCAGCAGTTTGCAGGGGGTTGAGCAGTACTTC.

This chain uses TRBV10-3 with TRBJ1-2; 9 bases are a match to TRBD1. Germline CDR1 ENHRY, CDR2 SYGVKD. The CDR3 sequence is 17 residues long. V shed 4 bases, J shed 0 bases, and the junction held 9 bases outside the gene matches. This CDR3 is CAISAPGQGRSNYGYTF. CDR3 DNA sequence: TGTGCCATCAGTGCACCGGGACAGGGCCGATCTAACTATGGCTACACCTTC.

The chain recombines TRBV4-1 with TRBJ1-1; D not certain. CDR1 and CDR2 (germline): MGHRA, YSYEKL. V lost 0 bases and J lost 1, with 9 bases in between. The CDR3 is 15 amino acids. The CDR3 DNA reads TGCGCCAGCAGCCAAGATCCGGAGGGGAACACTGAAGCTTTCTTT. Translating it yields CASSQDPEGNTEAFF.